This T cell receptor (beta chain) came from a study of control samples from healthy donors and cancer patients. Only in-frame clones appear in the TCRdb table, and some are missing; sequencing was by immunoSEQ multiplex PCR. The table lists 190,000 or so clones, approximately 92% of them singletons. Deletions cut 0 bases from V and 14 bases from J, with 12 bases between. Per germline, CDR1 SGHRS and CDR2 YFSETQ. The CDR3 contains 12 residues. Material for sequencing was blood. This receptor was identified in a man aged 18-30 years in good health. V gene TRBV5-1 combines with J gene TRBJ2-1, with D perhaps TRBD2 (6 bases). CDR3 protein: CASSLDRRVEFF. The CDR3 DNA reads as TGCGCCAGCAGCTTGGACCGGAGGGTGGAGTTCTTC.